These 16 T cell receptor beta chains share one sample of origin, sequenced in a study of T-cell memory formation after mild COVID-19. TCRdb re-called the 5' RACE reads with MiXCR, one entry per CDR3 protein. The sample yields around 310,000 distinct CDR3 sequences, roughly 15% seen once. Sequenced sample: PBMCs or a T cell subset sorted from them (not recorded which). The receptors originated from a man aged 18 to 29 who had mild COVID-19 (a few samples of this study predate the infection). Cell type and time point are not known.

V is TRBV4-3 and J is TRBJ2-5; 7 bases match TRBD1. Germline V gene lookup returns CDR1 LGHNA and CDR2 YSLEER. Trimming cost V 2 bases and J 2 bases; bases outside gene matches: 8. The CDR3 is 16 residues long. The CDR3 loop reads CASSQTTGFGQETQYF. The CDR3 bases are TGCGCCAGCAGCCAAACGACAGGGTTTGGACAAGAGACCCAGTACTTC.

The chain joins TRBV5-1 to TRBJ2-3; no clear D gene. Looked up from germline, CDR1 is SGHRS and CDR2 is YFSETQ. Trimming cost V 7 bases and J 3 bases, with 6 bases left between them. CDR3 size: 11 residues. CDR3 sequence (DNA): TGCGCCAGCCGGCGGACAGATACGCAGTATTTT. Residues: CASRRTDTQYF.

This chain uses TRBV7-9 with TRBJ2-3, with 11 bases matching TRBD2. The CDR3 runs to 14 residues. Germline CDR1 reads SEHNR; CDR2 reads FQNEAQ (reference sequence). V lost 7 bases and J lost 1; bases outside the gene matches: 1. Here the CDR3 reads CASILAGGTDTQYF. Written as DNA, the CDR3 is TGTGCCAGCATACTAGCGGGGGGCACAGATACGCAGTATTTT.

V gene TRBV20-1 combines with J gene TRBJ2-1; D not resolved. The CDR3 extends over 12 amino acids. The V and J ends lost 3 bases and 9 bases respectively, with 12 bases between them. Germline loops: CDR1 DFQATT, CDR2 SNEGSKA (reference sequence). CDR3 coding DNA: TGCAGTGCTAGCTTTGGGGTGGTTGAGCAGTTCTTC. Amino acids: CSASFGVVEQFF.

This clonotype was seen only a few times. This sequence joins TRBV19 and TRBJ2-3; TRBD1 aligns across 11 bases. The CDR3 loop spans 16 amino acids. Unmatched junction bases numbered 10, after V lost 7 bases and J lost 4 bases. Germline V gives CDR1 LNHDA, CDR2 SQIVND (reference sequence). CDR3: CASIDRTGGAPDTQYF. The CDR3 region has the DNA TGTGCCAGTATCGACCGGACAGGGGGCGCACCAGATACGCAGTATTTT.

This chain joins TRBV7-9 and TRBJ2-1; 7 nucleotides match TRBD1. V shed 5 bases, J shed 8 bases, and the junction held 15 bases outside the gene matches. The CDR3 spans 16 residues. Germline CDR1 and CDR2: SEHNR and FQNEAQ (reference sequence). The CDR3 DNA follows: TGTGCCAGCAGCCTCTACAGGGGACGGAGAGCACATGAGCAGTTCTTC. Encoded protein: CASSLYRGRRAHEQFF.

The CDR3 loop is CATSPGRGPTDTQYF. The CDR3 coding sequence is TGTGCCACCTCCCCCGGTCGGGGGCCCACAGATACGCAGTATTTT. V usage is TRBV24-1 and J usage is TRBJ2-3, with D possibly called TRBD1 or TRBD2 (6 bases each). CDR3 length equals 15 residues. Trimming removed 9 bases at V and 2 bases at J, with 17 bases between. The germline V gene has CDR1 KGHDR and CDR2 SFDVKD.

In its sample, this clonotype was seen many times. The chain couples TRBV4-3 to TRBJ2-4, with 7 bases identical to TRBD2. Germline lookup yields CDR1 LGHNA and CDR2 YSLEER. This CDR3 contains 17 residues. V trimming: 0 bases; J trimming: 1 base; junction bases outside the gene matches: 6. This chain's CDR3 is CASSQDSGGAAKNIQYF. CDR3 DNA sequence: TGCGCCAGCAGCCAAGATTCGGGGGGTGCGGCCAAAAACATTCAGTACTTC.

CDR3 bases: TGTGCCAGCAGCCCCAAATTGATGACCCAGTACTTC. Its protein product is CASSPKLMTQYF. V usage is TRBV7-2 and J usage is TRBJ2-5; no clear D. Germline-derived CDR1 and CDR2 are SGHTA and FQGNSA. Trimming cost V 5 bases and J 7 bases, with 11 bases left between them. CDR3 size: 12 residues.

The rearrangement joins TRBV20-1 to TRBJ1-5; 7 bases agree with TRBD1. The CDR3 contains 12 residues. Germline V lookup: CDR1 DFQATT, CDR2 SNEGSKA (reference sequence). Losses at the gene ends were 3 bases for V and 5 bases for J; bases not matched to a gene: 1. The DNA for the CDR3 is TGCAGTGCTAGTGACAGGGATCAGCCCCAGCATTTT. Amino acids: CSASDRDQPQHF.

The V call is TRBV4-1, the J call TRBJ2-3, with no clear D. CDR3 length equals 14 residues. Trimming pared 1 base from V and 4 bases from J, leaving 9 bases between. In germline, CDR1 is MGHRA, CDR2 YSYEKL. CDR3 DNA sequence: TGCGCCAGCAGCCAAGCACGTTGGGCAGATACGCAGTATTTT. It specifies CASSQARWADTQYF.

In this sample, this clonotype turned up a few times. This chain connects TRBV12-3 or TRBV12-4 to TRBJ1-2; 10 bases match TRBD1. The ends lost 5 bases at V and 4 bases at J; junction bases unmatched: 13. There are 17 residues in the CDR3. The CDR3 DNA sequence: TGTGCCAGCAGTACCGATCCGGTGGGACAGGGGACCTATGGCTACACCTTC. It yields the protein CASSTDPVGQGTYGYTF.

This clonotype was detected many times. This chain uses TRBV5-1 with TRBJ2-5; the match to TRBD1 covers 10 bases. This CDR3 contains 14 residues. J gave up 2 bases and V 4 bases, and 2 bases lay outside the gene matches. Germline loops: CDR1 SGHRS, CDR2 YFSETQ. The CDR3 nucleotides read TGCGCCAGCAGCCAGGGACAGGGGCAAGAGACCCAGTACTTC. Amino acids: CASSQGQGQETQYF.

The J gene is TRBJ1-6, the V gene TRBV28; no reliable D call. Looked up from germline, CDR1 is MDHEN and CDR2 is SYDVKM. Trimming shortened V by 1 base and J by 6 bases, and 7 bases separated the two germline ends. This CDR3 contains 14 residues. The CDR3 is CASSLSQFNSPLHF. The CDR3 DNA is TGTGCCAGCAGTTTATCACAGTTTAATTCACCCCTCCACTTT. Using reference TRBV28 and TRBJ1-6 for the parts outside the CDR3, the full variable domain is DVKVTQSSRYLVKRTGEKVFLECVQDMDHENMFWYRQDPGLGLRLIYFSYDVKMKEKGDIPEGYSVSREKKERFSLILESASTNQTSMYLCASSLSQFNSPLHFGNGTRLTVT.

This clonotype was counted only a few times. The V gene is TRBV5-1, the J gene TRBJ2-3, with 8 bases lining up with TRBD1. CDR1 and CDR2 from the germline V gene are SGHRS and YFSETQ. The CDR3 spans 13 residues. Unmatched junction bases numbered 2, after V lost 7 bases and J lost 1 base. CDR3 DNA sequence: TGCGCCAGCGAGACAGGGGGCACAGATACGCAGTATTTT. Its protein is CASETGGTDTQYF.

The rearrangement uses TRBV2 and TRBJ2-7; TRBD1 matches at 9 bases. Trimming took 0 bases from V and 11 from J; bases not matched to a gene: 2. The CDR3 is made up of 12 amino acids. The germline V gene encodes CDR1 SNHLY and CDR2 FYNNEI. The CDR3 DNA follows: TGTGCCAGCAGTGAAGCGAGGACAGGGGAGTACGTC. This encodes CASSEARTGEYV.